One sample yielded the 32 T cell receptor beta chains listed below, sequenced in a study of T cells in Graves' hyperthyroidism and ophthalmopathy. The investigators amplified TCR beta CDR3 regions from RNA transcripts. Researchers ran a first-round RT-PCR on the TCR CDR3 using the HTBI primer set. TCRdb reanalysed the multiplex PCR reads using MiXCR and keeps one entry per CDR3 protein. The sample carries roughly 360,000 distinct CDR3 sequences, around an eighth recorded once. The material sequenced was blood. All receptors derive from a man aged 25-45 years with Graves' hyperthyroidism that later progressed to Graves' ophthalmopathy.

CDR3 DNA sequence: TGTGCCTGGAGTGTTGAGGCGGGGAGCACAGATACGCAGTATTTT. Amino acids: CAWSVEAGSTDTQYF. The rearrangement links TRBV30 to TRBJ2-3; tentatively, D is TRBD2 (6 bases). Germline CDR1 GTSNPN, CDR2 SVGIG (reference sequence). The V and J ends lost 0 bases and 0 bases respectively, with 10 bases between them. The CDR3 consists of 15 residues. Combining the CDR3 with reference TRBV30 and TRBJ2-3 gives the whole variable domain SQTIHQWPATLVQPVGSPLSLECTVEGTSNPNLYWYRQAAGRGLQLLFYSVGIGQISSEVPQNLSASRPQDRQFILSSKKLLLSDSGFYLCAWSVEAGSTDTQYFGPGTRLTVL.

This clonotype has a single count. The CDR3 sequence: CASSFLGDITYEQYF. CDR3 in DNA: TGCGCCAGCAGCTTCCTCGGGGACATAACCTACGAGCAGTACTTC. The chain uses TRBV5-1 and TRBJ2-7, with a tentative D call TRBD1 (6 bases). This CDR3 has 15 amino acids. V gave up 2 bases and J gave up 2 bases, with 14 bases separating them. Germline V gene data show CDR1 as SGHRS and CDR2 as YFSETQ. The complete variable domain, with remaining parts taken from reference TRBV5-1 and TRBJ2-7, reads KAGVTQTPRYLIKTRGQQVTLSCSPISGHRSVSWYQQTPGQGLQFLFEYFSETQRNKGNFPGRFSGRQFSNSRSEMNVSTLELGDSALYLCASSFLGDITYEQYFGPGTRLTVT.

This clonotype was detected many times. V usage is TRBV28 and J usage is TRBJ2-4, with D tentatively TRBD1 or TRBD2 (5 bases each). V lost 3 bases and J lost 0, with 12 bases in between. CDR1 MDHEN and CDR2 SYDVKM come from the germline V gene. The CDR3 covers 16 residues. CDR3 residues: CASSFGTYLAKNIQYF. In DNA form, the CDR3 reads TGTGCCAGCAGTTTTGGGACCTATTTAGCCAAAAACATTCAGTACTTC.

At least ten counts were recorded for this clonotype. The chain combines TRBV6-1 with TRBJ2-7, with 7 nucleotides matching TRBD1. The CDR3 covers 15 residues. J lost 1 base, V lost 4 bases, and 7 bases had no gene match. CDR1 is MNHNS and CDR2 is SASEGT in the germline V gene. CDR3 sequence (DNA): TGTGCCAGCAGTGGACCCCCGGGACAGTCCTACGAGCAGTACTTC. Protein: CASSGPPGQSYEQYF.

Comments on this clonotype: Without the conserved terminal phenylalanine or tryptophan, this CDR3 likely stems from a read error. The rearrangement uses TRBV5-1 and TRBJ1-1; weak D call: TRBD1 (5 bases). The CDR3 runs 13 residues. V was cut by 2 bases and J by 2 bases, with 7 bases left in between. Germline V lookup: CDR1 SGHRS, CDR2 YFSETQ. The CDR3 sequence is CASSFGANTEAFS. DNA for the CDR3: TGCGCCAGCAGCTTTGGGGCTAACACTGAAGCTTTCTCT.

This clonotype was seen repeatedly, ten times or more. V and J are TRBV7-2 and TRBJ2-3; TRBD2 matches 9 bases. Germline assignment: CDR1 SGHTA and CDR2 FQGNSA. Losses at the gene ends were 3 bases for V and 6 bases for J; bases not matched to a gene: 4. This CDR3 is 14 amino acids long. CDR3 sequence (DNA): TGTGCCAGCAGCTTTAGCGGGGGCCCCGATACGCAGTATTTT. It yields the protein CASSFSGGPDTQYF. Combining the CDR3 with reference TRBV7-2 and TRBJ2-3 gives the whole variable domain GAGVSQSPSNKVTEKGKDVELRCDPISGHTALYWYRQSLGQGLEFLIYFQGNSAPDKSGLPSDRFSAERTGGSVSTLTIQRTQQEDSAVYLCASSFSGGPDTQYFGPGTRLTVL.

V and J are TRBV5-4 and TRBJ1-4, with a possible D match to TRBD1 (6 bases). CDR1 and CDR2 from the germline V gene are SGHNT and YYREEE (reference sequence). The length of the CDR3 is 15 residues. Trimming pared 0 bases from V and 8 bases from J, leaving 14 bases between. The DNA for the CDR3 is TGTGCCAGCAGCTTGGCAGGCAGGGGAGGCGAAAAACTGTTTTTT. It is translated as CASSLAGRGGEKLFF.

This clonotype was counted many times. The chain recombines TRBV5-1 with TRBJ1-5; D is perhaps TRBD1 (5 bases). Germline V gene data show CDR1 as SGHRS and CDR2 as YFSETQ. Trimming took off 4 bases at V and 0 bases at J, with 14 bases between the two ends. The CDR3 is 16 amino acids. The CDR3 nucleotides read TGCGCCAGCAGCCAGGGCGACGGTCATAGCAATCAGCCCCAGCATTTT. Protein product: CASSQGDGHSNQPQHF.

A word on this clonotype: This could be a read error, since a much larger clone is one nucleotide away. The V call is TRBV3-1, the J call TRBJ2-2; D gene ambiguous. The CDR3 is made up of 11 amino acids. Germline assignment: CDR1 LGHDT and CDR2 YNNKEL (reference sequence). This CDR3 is CANSRSGELFF. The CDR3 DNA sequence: TGTGCCAACAGCCGGAGCGGGGAGCTGTTTTTT.

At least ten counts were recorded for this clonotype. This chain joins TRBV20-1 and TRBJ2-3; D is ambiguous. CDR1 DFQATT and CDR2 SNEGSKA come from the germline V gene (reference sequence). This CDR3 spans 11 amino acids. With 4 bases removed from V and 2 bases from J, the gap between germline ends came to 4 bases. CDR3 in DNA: TGCAGTGCTATCCTCACAGATACGCAGTATTTT. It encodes CSAILTDTQYF.

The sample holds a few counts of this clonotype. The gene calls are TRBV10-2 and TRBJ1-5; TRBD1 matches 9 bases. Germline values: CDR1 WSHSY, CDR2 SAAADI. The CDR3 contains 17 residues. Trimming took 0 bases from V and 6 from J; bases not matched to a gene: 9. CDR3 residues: CASSESRPGQGRQPQHF. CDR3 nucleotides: TGCGCCAGCAGTGAGTCACGACCGGGACAGGGTCGTCAGCCCCAGCATTTT.

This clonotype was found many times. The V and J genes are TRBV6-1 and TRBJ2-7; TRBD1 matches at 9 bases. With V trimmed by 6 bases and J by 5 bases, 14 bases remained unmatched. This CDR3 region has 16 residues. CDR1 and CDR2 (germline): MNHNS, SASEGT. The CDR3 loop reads CASRNNPGQGSHEQYF. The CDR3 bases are TGTGCCAGCAGGAATAATCCGGGACAGGGTTCCCACGAGCAGTACTTC.

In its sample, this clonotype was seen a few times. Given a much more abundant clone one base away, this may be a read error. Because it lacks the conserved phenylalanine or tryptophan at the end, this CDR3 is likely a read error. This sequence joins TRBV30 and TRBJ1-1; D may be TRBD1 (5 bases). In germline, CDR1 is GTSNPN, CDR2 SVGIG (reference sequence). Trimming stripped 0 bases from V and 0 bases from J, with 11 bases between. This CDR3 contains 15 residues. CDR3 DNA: TGTGCCTGGAGTGTACGGGGCGGAATGAACACTGAAGCTTTCCTT. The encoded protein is CAWSVRGGMNTEAFL.

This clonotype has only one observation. CDR3 DNA sequence: TGCGCCAGCGGCACACAGGGCCCGAGCTCCTACAATGAGCAGTTCTTC. Residues: CASGTQGPSSYNEQFF. This chain uses TRBV5-1 with TRBJ2-1, with a possible D match to TRBD1 (6 bases). CDR3 length equals 16 residues. V lost 7 bases and J 0 bases, leaving 17 bases between the germline ends. CDR1 SGHRS and CDR2 YFSETQ come from the germline V gene.

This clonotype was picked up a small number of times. CDR3 in amino acids: CASSQDGGATEAFF. The CDR3 DNA reads TGCGCCAGCAGCCAAGATGGGGGGGCCACTGAAGCTTTCTTT. V usage is TRBV4-1 and J usage is TRBJ1-1, with D possibly being TRBD1 (6 bases). This CDR3 contains 14 residues. Trimming took 0 bases from V and 4 from J, leaving 9 bases between them. CDR1 is MGHRA, CDR2 YSYEKL, per germline.

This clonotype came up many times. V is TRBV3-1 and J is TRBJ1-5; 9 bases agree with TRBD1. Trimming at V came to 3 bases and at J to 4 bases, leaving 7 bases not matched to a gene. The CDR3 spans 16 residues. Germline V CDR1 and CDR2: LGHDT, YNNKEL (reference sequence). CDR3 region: CASSHLQQGANQPQHF. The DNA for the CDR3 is TGTGCCAGCAGCCACCTCCAACAGGGGGCGAATCAGCCCCAGCATTTT. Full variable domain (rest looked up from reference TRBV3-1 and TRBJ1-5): DTAVSQTPKYLVTQMGNDKSIKCEQNLGHDTMYWYKQDSKKFLKIMFSYNNKELIINETVPNRFSPKSPDKAHLNLHINSLELGDSAVYFCASSHLQQGANQPQHFGDGTRLSIL.

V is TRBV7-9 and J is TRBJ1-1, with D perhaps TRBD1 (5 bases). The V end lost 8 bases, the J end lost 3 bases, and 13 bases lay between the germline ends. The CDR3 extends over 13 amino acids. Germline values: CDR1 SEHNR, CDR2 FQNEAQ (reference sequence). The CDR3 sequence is CASARLGDTEAFF. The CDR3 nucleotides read TGTGCCAGCGCCCGACTAGGGGACACTGAAGCTTTCTTT.

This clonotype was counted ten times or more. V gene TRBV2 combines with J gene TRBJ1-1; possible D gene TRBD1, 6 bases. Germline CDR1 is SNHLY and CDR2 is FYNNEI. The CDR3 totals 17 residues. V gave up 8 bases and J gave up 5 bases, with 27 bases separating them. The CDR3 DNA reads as TGTGCCAGCGGAGACAAAAGGGGGGGGAATCCCCCGACTGAAGCTTTCTTT. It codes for CASGDKRGGNPPTEAFF.

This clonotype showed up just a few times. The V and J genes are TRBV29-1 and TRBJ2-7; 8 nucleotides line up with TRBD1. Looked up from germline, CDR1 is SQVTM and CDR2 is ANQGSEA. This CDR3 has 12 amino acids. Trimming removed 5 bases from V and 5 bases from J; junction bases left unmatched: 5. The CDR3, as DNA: TGCAGCGTTCGGACAGGGCTCCACGAGCAGTACTTC. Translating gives CSVRTGLHEQYF.

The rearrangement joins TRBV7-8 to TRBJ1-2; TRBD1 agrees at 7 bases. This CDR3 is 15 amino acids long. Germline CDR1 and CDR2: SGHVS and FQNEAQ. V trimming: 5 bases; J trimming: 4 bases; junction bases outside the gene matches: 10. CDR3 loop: CASSPRDSPSYGYTF. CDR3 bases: TGTGCCAGCAGCCCGCGGGACAGCCCATCCTATGGCTACACCTTC.

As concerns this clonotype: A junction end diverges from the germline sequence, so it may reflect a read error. The CDR3 loop is CASSLVQGKEAQYF. The CDR3 DNA reads as TGCGCCAGCAGCTTGGTCCAGGGTAAAGAGGCCCAGTACTTC. The chain uses TRBV5-1 and TRBJ2-5; perhaps TRBD1 as D (5 bases). The CDR3 extends over 14 amino acids. Germline V gene lookup returns CDR1 SGHRS and CDR2 YFSETQ. Together with reference TRBV5-1 and TRBJ2-5, the CDR3 gives the full variable domain: KAGVTQTPRYLIKTRGQQVTLSCSPISGHRSVSWYQQTPGQGLQFLFEYFSETQRNKGNFPGRFSGRQFSNSRSEMNVSTLELGDSALYLCASSLVQGKEAQYFGPGTRLLVL.

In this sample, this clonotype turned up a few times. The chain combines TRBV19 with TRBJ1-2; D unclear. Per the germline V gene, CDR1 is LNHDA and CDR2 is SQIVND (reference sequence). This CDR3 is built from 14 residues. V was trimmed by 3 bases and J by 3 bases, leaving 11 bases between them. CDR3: CASSIRSGYYGYTF. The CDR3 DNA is TGTGCCAGTAGTATTCGATCCGGCTACTATGGCTACACCTTC.

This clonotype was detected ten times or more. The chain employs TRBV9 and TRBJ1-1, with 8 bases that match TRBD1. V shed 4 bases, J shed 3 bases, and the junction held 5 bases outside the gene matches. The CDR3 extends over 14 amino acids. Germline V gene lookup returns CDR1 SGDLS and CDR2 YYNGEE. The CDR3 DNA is TGTGCCAGCAGCAAGACAGGGGAATACACTGAAGCTTTCTTT. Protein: CASSKTGEYTEAFF. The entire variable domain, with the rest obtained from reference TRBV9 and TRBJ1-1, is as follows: DSGVTQTPKHLITATGQRVTLRCSPRSGDLSVYWYQQSLDQGLQFLIQYYNGEERAKGNILERFSAQQFPDLHSELNLSSLELGDSALYFCASSKTGEYTEAFFGQGTRLTVV.

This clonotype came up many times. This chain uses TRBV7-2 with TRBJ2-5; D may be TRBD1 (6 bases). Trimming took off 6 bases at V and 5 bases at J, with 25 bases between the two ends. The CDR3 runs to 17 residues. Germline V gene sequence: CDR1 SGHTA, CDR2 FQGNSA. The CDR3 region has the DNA TGTGCCAGCAGATACCTCACAGGGAAAACGTCCAGGGAGACCCAGTACTTC. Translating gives CASRYLTGKTSRETQYF.

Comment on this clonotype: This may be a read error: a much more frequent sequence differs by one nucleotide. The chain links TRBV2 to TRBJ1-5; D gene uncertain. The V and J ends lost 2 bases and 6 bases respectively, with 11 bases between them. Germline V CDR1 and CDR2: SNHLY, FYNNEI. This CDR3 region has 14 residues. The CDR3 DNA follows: TGTGCCAGCAGTGAATGGTGGGAGGGTCAGCCCCAGCATTTT. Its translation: CASSEWWEGQPQHF.

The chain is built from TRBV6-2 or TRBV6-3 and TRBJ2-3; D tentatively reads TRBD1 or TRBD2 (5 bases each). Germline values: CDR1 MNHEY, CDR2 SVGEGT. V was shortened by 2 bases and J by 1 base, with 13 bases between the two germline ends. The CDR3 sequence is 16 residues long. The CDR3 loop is CASSYGAGLRTDTQYF. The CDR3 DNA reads TGTGCCAGCAGTTACGGGGCGGGCCTACGCACAGATACGCAGTATTTT.

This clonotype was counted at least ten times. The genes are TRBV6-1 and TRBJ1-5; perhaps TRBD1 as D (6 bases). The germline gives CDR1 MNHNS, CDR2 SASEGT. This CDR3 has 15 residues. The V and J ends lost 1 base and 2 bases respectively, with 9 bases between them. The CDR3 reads CASSEVQGGNQPQHF. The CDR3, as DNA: TGTGCCAGCAGTGAAGTACAGGGAGGCAATCAGCCCCAGCATTTT.

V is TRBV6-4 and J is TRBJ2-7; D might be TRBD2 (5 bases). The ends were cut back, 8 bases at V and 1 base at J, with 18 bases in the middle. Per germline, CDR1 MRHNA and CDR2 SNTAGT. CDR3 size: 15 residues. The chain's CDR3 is CASPSGVARSYEQYF. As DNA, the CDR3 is TGTGCCAGCCCATCCGGCGTAGCGAGGTCCTACGAGCAGTACTTC.

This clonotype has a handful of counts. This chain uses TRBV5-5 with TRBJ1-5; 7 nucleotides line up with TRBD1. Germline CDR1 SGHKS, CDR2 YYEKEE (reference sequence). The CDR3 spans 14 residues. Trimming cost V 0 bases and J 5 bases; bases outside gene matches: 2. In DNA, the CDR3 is TGTGCCAGCAGCTTGGGGGACAGCTATCAGCCCCAGCATTTT. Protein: CASSLGDSYQPQHF.

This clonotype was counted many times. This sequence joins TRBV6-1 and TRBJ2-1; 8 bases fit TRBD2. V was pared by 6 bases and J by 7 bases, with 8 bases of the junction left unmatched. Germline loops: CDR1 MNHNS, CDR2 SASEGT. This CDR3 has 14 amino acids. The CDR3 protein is CASRSGTRWNEQFF. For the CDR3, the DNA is TGTGCCAGCAGATCCGGGACTAGGTGGAATGAGCAGTTCTTC.

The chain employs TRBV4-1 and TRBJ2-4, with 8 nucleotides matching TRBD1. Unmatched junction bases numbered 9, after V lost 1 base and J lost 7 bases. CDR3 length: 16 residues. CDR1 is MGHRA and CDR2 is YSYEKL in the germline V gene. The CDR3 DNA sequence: TGCGCCAGCAGCCAAGTCCGACAGGGGCGCGGGAACATTCAGTACTTC. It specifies CASSQVRQGRGNIQYF.

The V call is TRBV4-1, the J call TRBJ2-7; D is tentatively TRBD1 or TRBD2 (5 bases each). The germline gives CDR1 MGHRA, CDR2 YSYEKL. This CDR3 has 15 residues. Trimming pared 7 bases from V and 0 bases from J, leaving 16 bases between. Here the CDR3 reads CASTARGTSSYEQYF. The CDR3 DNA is TGCGCCAGCACCGCCAGAGGGACGAGCTCCTACGAGCAGTACTTC.